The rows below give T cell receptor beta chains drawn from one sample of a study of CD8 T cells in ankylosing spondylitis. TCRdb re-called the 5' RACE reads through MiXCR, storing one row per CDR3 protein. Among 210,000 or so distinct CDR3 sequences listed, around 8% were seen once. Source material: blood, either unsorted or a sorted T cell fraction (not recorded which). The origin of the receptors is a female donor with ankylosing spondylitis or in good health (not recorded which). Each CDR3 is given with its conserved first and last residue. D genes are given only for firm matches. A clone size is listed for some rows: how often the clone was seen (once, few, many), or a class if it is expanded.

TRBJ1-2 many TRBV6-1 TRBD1 CASTDRADRFNYGYTF TGTGCCAGCACCGACCGCGCGGACAGGTTTAACTATGGCTACACCTTC
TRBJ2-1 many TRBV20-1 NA CSAPRTAYNEQFF TGCAGTGCTCCCCGGACGGCCTACAATGAGCAGTTCTTC
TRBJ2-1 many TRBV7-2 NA CASSLRVRGANGNEQFF TGTGCCAGCAGCTTAAGGGTCCGCGGGGCGAACGGGAATGAGCAGTTCTTC
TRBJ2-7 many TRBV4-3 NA CASSQDGGRQYEQYF TGCGCCAGCAGCCAAGATGGGGGGCGACAGTACGAGCAGTACTTC
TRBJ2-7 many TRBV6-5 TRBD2 CASSSNSGRASYEQYF TGTGCCAGCAGTTCTAATAGCGGGAGGGCTTCCTACGAGCAGTACTTC
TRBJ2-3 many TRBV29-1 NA CSVVIDDTQYF TGCAGCGTAGTGATAGACGATACGCAGTATTTT
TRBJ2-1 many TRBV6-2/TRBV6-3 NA CASAEGGAGGFNEQFF TGTGCCAGCGCAGAGGGGGGGGCCGGTGGCTTCAATGAGCAGTTCTTC
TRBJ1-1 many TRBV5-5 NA CASSLDSRTEAFF TGTGCCAGCAGCTTGGACTCCCGCACTGAAGCTTTCTTT
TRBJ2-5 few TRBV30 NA CAWSPGNQETQYF TGTGCCTGGAGCCCCGGGAACCAAGAGACCCAGTACTTC
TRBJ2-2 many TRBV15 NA CATLKSNTGELFF TGTGCCACACTAAAGTCGAACACCGGGGAGCTGTTTTTT
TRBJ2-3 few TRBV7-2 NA CASSLAQSLDTQYF TGTGCCAGCAGCTTAGCGCAAAGTTTAGATACGCAGTATTTT
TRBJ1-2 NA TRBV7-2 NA CASSSSEGQSYGYTF TGTGCCAGCAGCTCTAGCGAGGGCCAAAGCTATGGCTACACCTTC
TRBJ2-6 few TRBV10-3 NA CAISESSSGANVLTF TGTGCCATCAGTGAGTCTTCATCTGGGGCCAACGTCCTGACTTTC
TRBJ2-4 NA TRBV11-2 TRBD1 CASSLVGQAYLAKNIQYF TGTGCCAGCAGCTTAGTGGGACAGGCTTATCTGGCCAAAAACATTCAGTACTTC
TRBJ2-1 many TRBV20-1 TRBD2 CSARGTGGHNEQFF TGCAGTGCTAGGGGTACGGGAGGTCACAATGAGCAGTTCTTC
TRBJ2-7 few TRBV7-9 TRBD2 CASSLDRGSSYEQYF TGTGCCAGCAGCTTAGATCGCGGGAGTTCTTACGAGCAGTACTTC
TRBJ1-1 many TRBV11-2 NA CASSLTIF TGTGCCAGCAGCCTTACTATCTTT
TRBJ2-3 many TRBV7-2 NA CASSVGTPNTQYF TGTGCCAGCAGCGTCGGGACCCCGAATACGCAGTATTTT